These T cell receptor beta chains were read from a single sample in a study of T cells after yellow fever vaccination. In TCRdb, the 5' RACE reads were re-called with MiXCR into one record per CDR3 protein. The sample carries 150,000 to 200,000 distinct CDR3 sequences, 9.5% to 12% recorded once. This specimen was CD8+ T cells sorted from PBMCs, taken 15 days after the yellow fever booster vaccination. All receptors derive from a man between 18 and 35 years old who received the YFV17D yellow fever vaccine. The CDR3 runs from the conserved cysteine through the conserved F or W. D genes are given only for firm matches. The listing skips clone size in some rows; elsewhere it reads once, few, many or a size class.

D: TRBD1
size: many
J: TRBJ2-5
V: TRBV7-6
DNA: TGTGCCAGCAGCGCACCCGACAGGGTCCAAGAGACCCAGTACTTC
CDR3: CASSAPDRVQETQYF

D: NA
size: NA
J: TRBJ2-1
V: TRBV7-6
DNA: TGTGCCAGCAGCTTAGGAGGTGTTGGGTATGAGCAGTTCTTC
CDR3: CASSLGGVGYEQFF

D: NA
size: NA
J: TRBJ2-7
V: TRBV30
DNA: TGTGCCTGGACTACGGGCAACCACTACGAGCAGTACTTC
CDR3: CAWTTGNHYEQYF

D: NA
size: few
J: TRBJ2-2
V: TRBV7-9
DNA: TGTGCCAGTATGACAGGAGGGGGCCTGGAGCTGTTTTTT
CDR3: CASMTGGGLELFF

D: NA
size: NA
J: TRBJ2-2
V: TRBV27
DNA: TGTGCCAGCAGCCTGACAGCGAACACCGGGGAGCTGTTTTTT
CDR3: CASSLTANTGELFF

D: TRBD1
size: NA
J: TRBJ1-1
V: TRBV28
DNA: TGTGCCAGCAGTTTATCCCGGACAGGGGGCACTGAAGCTTTCTTT
CDR3: CASSLSRTGGTEAFF

D: NA
size: NA
J: TRBJ1-5
V: TRBV13
DNA: TGTGCCAGCAGCTTAGGTCTGGGAGGCAATCAGCCCCAGCATTTT
CDR3: CASSLGLGGNQPQHF

D: NA
size: few
J: TRBJ1-2
V: TRBV9
DNA: TGTGCCAGCAGCGGAGGTTTGGGCTACACCTTC
CDR3: CASSGGLGYTF

D: NA
size: NA
J: TRBJ2-7
V: TRBV5-1
DNA: TGCGCCAGCAGCTTGGCTGCAGGTTCCTACGAGCAGTACTTC
CDR3: CASSLAAGSYEQYF

D: NA
size: NA
J: TRBJ1-1
V: TRBV25-1
DNA: TGTGCCAGCAGTGAAACCCTTGGAGGTCTGGACACTGAAGCTTTCTTT
CDR3: CASSETLGGLDTEAFF

D: NA
size: NA
J: TRBJ1-6
V: TRBV20-1
DNA: TGCAGTGCAAGAACGCGGGACATCTTGAGCTCCTATAATTCACCCCTCCACTTT
CDR3: CSARTRDILSSYNSPLHF

D: NA
size: many
J: TRBJ2-6
V: TRBV27
DNA: TGTGCCAGCAGTGCCCAGAGGGCTGGGGCCAACGTCCTGACTTTC
CDR3: CASSAQRAGANVLTF

D: TRBD2
size: NA
J: TRBJ2-5
V: TRBV6-6
DNA: TGTGCCAGCAGTTATTATGTGGGCGGGGGCCAAGAGACCCAGTACTTC
CDR3: CASSYYVGGGQETQYF

D: NA
size: NA
J: TRBJ1-3
V: TRBV4-1
DNA: TGCGCCAGCAGCCAAGACTGGCCAGGAACTGGAAACACCATATATTTT
CDR3: CASSQDWPGTGNTIYF

D: TRBD2
size: many
J: TRBJ2-2
V: TRBV7-6
DNA: TGTGCCAGCAGCTTTGTGGATAGCGGGGGGTCGGGCACCGGGGAGCTGTTTTTT
CDR3: CASSFVDSGGSGTGELFF

D: NA
size: many
J: TRBJ2-1
V: TRBV7-2
DNA: TGTGCCAGCAGCCCTACACTAGGGCAGGGAACTGACAATGAGCAGTTCTTC
CDR3: CASSPTLGQGTDNEQFF

D: NA
size: NA
J: TRBJ2-2
V: TRBV4-3
DNA: TGCGCCAGCAGCCAAGATTGGACGAGCGGGCAGAACACCGGGGAGCTGTTTTTT
CDR3: CASSQDWTSGQNTGELFF

D: NA
size: NA
J: TRBJ1-1
V: TRBV19
DNA: TGTGCCAGTATGGTGAACACTGAAGCTTTCTTT
CDR3: CASMVNTEAFF

D: NA
size: many
J: TRBJ2-7
V: TRBV5-1
DNA: TGCGCCAGCAGCTCCCCCGCACTCGGCCCTATCTCCTACGAGCAGTACTTC
CDR3: CASSSPALGPISYEQYF

D: TRBD2
size: NA
J: TRBJ2-5
V: TRBV6-5
DNA: TGTGCCAGCAGTCATAGCGGGGTCGAAGAGACCCAGTACTTC
CDR3: CASSHSGVEETQYF

D: NA
size: NA
J: TRBJ1-2
V: TRBV27
DNA: TGTGCCAGCATGGGAGGGGCGAACTATGGCTACACCTTC
CDR3: CASMGGANYGYTF

D: NA
size: NA
J: TRBJ1-3
V: TRBV7-9
DNA: TGTGCCAGCAGCTTAATCTCTGGAAACACCATATATTTT
CDR3: CASSLISGNTIYF

D: NA
size: NA
J: TRBJ2-2
V: TRBV4-2
DNA: TGTGCCAGCAGCCAGAGGGGGGTAACCGTAGACCCCCACACCGGGGAGCTGTTTTTT
CDR3: CASSQRGVTVDPHTGELFF

D: NA
size: many
J: TRBJ1-1
V: TRBV4-3
DNA: TGCGCCAGCAGCCAAGTAGAGGGGGGCACTGAAGCTTTCTTT
CDR3: CASSQVEGGTEAFF

D: TRBD1
size: NA
J: TRBJ2-5
V: TRBV7-9
DNA: TGTGCCAGCAGCTTAGGCCTTAGAGGACAGGGGGAACAAGAGACCCAGTACTTC
CDR3: CASSLGLRGQGEQETQYF

D: NA
size: few
J: TRBJ2-5
V: TRBV2
DNA: TGTGCCAGCAGATTGGGACTCACTGGGCAAGAGACCCAGTACTTC
CDR3: CASRLGLTGQETQYF

D: TRBD2
size: many
J: TRBJ2-3
V: TRBV7-3
DNA: TGTGCCAGCAGCCCAACTAGCGGGGGGACAGATACGCAGTATTTT
CDR3: CASSPTSGGTDTQYF

D: NA
size: NA
J: TRBJ2-3
V: TRBV7-9
DNA: TGTGCCAGCAGCTTAGACCCGGAAGGTACCAGAACGCAGTATTTT
CDR3: CASSLDPEGTRTQYF

D: NA
size: NA
J: TRBJ2-3
V: TRBV18
DNA: TGTGCCAGCTCTGACCTTCAGGGCTTTCGGAGCACAGATACGCAGTATTTT
CDR3: CASSDLQGFRSTDTQYF

D: NA
size: few
J: TRBJ2-4
V: TRBV5-6
DNA: TGTGCCAGCAGCTTTTTTGGGGCCCGGTGGGCCAAAAACATTCAGTACTTC
CDR3: CASSFFGARWAKNIQYF

D: NA
size: few
J: TRBJ2-2
V: TRBV24-1
DNA: TGTGCCACCAGTCATATCGGGGCCGGGGAGCTGTTTTTT
CDR3: CATSHIGAGELFF

D: NA
size: NA
J: TRBJ2-7
V: TRBV13
DNA: TGTGCCAGCAGCTTAGGCCTAGGTAGAGCCTACGAGCAGTACTTC
CDR3: CASSLGLGRAYEQYF

D: NA
size: few
J: TRBJ2-7
V: TRBV3-1
DNA: TGTGCCAGCAGCCAAGTGGCATCTACCTACGAGCAGTACTTC
CDR3: CASSQVASTYEQYF

D: NA
size: NA
J: TRBJ1-5
V: TRBV4-3
DNA: TGCGCCAGCAGCCAAGATCGGCGGAATCAGCCCCAGCATTTT
CDR3: CASSQDRRNQPQHF

D: NA
size: NA
J: TRBJ1-1
V: TRBV28
DNA: TGTGCCAGCAAGAGACCGGGACCGCATGAAGCTTTCTTT
CDR3: CASKRPGPHEAFF

D: NA
size: few
J: TRBJ1-5
V: TRBV24-1
DNA: TGTGCCACCAGTGATAGAGGGGTAGGGCAGCCCCAGCATTTT
CDR3: CATSDRGVGQPQHF

D: NA
size: few
J: TRBJ2-4
V: TRBV7-9
DNA: TGTGCCAGCAGCCCCCAGGAAGGGGAAGAGGCTCAGTACTTC
CDR3: CASSPQEGEEAQYF

D: NA
size: NA
J: TRBJ2-2
V: TRBV12-3/TRBV12-4
DNA: TGTGCCAGCACTTGGGTGGCGAACACCGGGGAGCTGTTTTTT
CDR3: CASTWVANTGELFF

D: TRBD2
size: few
J: TRBJ2-3
V: TRBV6-5
DNA: TGTGCCGCCGGGGGGTCAGATACGCAGTATTTT
CDR3: CAAGGSDTQYF

D: NA
size: NA
J: TRBJ2-1
V: TRBV7-9
DNA: TGTGCCAGCAGTCCAACCGAGAGGAATGAGCAGTTCTTC
CDR3: CASSPTERNEQFF

D: TRBD2
size: few
J: TRBJ2-3
V: TRBV7-9
DNA: TGTGCCAGCAGCTCCCCTCTAGCGGGGGGGTTGGATACGCAGTATTTT
CDR3: CASSSPLAGGLDTQYF

D: NA
size: NA
J: TRBJ2-7
V: TRBV5-1
DNA: TGCGCCAGCAGCCCGGGCTCGACAAGTTCGGCATACGAGCAGTACTTC
CDR3: CASSPGSTSSAYEQYF

D: TRBD1
size: few
J: TRBJ1-5
V: TRBV28
DNA: TGTGCCAGCAGGCGGACAGGGAAGCGCAATCAGCCCCAGCATTTT
CDR3: CASRRTGKRNQPQHF

D: TRBD2
size: NA
J: TRBJ2-1
V: TRBV12-5
DNA: TGTGCTAGTGGATGGGGGAGCGCGGGGGATGAGCAGTTCTTC
CDR3: CASGWGSAGDEQFF

D: NA
size: NA
J: TRBJ1-4
V: TRBV5-5
DNA: TGTGCCAGCAGCTTGGTCGGCAGACGAGATGAAAAACTGTTTTTT
CDR3: CASSLVGRRDEKLFF